This T cell receptor (beta chain) was profiled in a study of PD-L1 blockade in urothelial cancer. Study at large: Analysis of blood occurred 3 weeks (second dose) and 6 weeks after treatment start. Broader study findings: TCR clonality was measured in pretreatment peripheral blood. Clonality below the median predicted better survival.

CDR1 is LGHNA and CDR2 is YSLEER in the germline V gene. This CDR3 has 14 amino acids. V was cut by 0 bases and J by 1 base, with 7 bases left in between. Templates that were synthetic TCR analogs were spiked into each PCR. The table came from immunoSEQ multiplex PCR; TCRdb's copy has only in-frame clones and leaves some out. The profile shows 90,000 to 130,000 clones, more than 85% of them singletons. Time point described: peripheral blood 6 weeks after treatment start. A note on this clone: The antigen remains unidentified.

The gene calls are TRBV4-3 and TRBJ2-7, with D hard to call. This TCR came from a man in his fifties or sixties with urothelial cancer. This material consisted of PBMCs, taken around atezolizumab (anti-PD-L1) treatment. The CDR3, as DNA: TGCGCCAGCAGCCAAGATTACGGTTCCTACGAGCAGTACTTC. Translating gives CASSQDYGSYEQYF.